This TCR beta chain comes out of a study of CD4 and CD8 cells across lung adenocarcinoma regions listed by TCRdb under 2018. Background for the entire study: Intratumor heterogeneity of the T cell receptor repertoire was examined by comparing tumor centers with tumor margins.

The donors were patients who had localized lung adenocarcinoma, which is a subtype of non-small cell lung cancer. Samples were obtained from the margins of localized lung adenocarcinomas. CD8+ T cells from tumor tissue were profiled separately from CD4+ T cells for TCR repertoire analysis. Library construction relied on PCR. Sequencing took place on a HiSeq X Ten. TCRdb itself trimmed the public reads at Q25 with fastp, ran MiXCR and retained productive beta chains. Every CDR3 protein is listed once, alongside the most common genes and DNA of its rows. Within this sample are some 11,000 distinct CDR3 sequences, with around 50% of them counted one time only. The top ten hold approximately 25% of the sample. CDR1 and CDR2 are read off the germline V gene as SGHRS and YFSETQ. The cysteine opens and the phenylalanine closes a CDR3 of 15 amino acids. The read is trimmed to its CDR3 DNA, 45 bases read in frame from base 1.

The table lists this clonotype with a few counts. The antigen it binds to is not known. Base qualities are missing; no much larger clone stands one base away. The chain links TRBV5-1 with TRBJ2-1; 9 bases in the middle match TRBD2. The J call may be mistaken, given a closer DNA end match to TRBJ2-7. This receptor was taken from a female donor with lung adenocarcinoma. The CD4 and CD8 labels of this study may be unreliable. What was sequenced was CD8+ T cells from the margin of a lung tumor. Read against the paper, the sample's cell subset or site label means: tumor margin region. DNA sequence: TGCGCCAGCAGCTTGGAGGGGCGGGAGGGAGCCGAGCAGTACTTC. Translated, it reads CASSLEGREGAEQYF.